The present entry profiles one T cell receptor beta chain with its context. Its antigen is still unknown. This record comes from a study of T cells in Graves' hyperthyroidism and ophthalmopathy. CDR1 and CDR2 from the germline V gene are SGHTA and FQGNSA. Trimming at V came to 5 bases and at J to 3 bases, leaving 4 bases not matched to a gene. The CDR3 spans 14 residues. TCR beta CDR3 region amplification was performed from RNA transcripts. The primer set for the first-round RT-PCR of the TCR CDR3 was HTBI. TCRdb reanalysed the multiplex PCR reads using MiXCR and keeps one entry per CDR3 protein. The sample has 45,000 to 55,000 distinct CDR3 sequences; around 55% are singletons. Study-wide findings and caveats: Most thyroid clonotypes expanded above 0.001 appeared in blood too. Ophthalmopathy prediction by the model preceded onset by a median about 6.5 months. Through a model of 13 V-J features, ophthalmopathy was separated from stable hyperthyroidism.

The chain combines TRBV7-2 with TRBJ2-5, with 9 bases identical to TRBD1. The source is a man aged 18 to 29 with Graves' hyperthyroidism. Sequenced sample: peripheral blood or thyroid tissue (not recorded which). The CDR3 here is CASSKGTGKETQYF. The CDR3 DNA sequence: TGTGCCAGCAGCAAAGGGACAGGGAAAGAGACCCAGTACTTC.